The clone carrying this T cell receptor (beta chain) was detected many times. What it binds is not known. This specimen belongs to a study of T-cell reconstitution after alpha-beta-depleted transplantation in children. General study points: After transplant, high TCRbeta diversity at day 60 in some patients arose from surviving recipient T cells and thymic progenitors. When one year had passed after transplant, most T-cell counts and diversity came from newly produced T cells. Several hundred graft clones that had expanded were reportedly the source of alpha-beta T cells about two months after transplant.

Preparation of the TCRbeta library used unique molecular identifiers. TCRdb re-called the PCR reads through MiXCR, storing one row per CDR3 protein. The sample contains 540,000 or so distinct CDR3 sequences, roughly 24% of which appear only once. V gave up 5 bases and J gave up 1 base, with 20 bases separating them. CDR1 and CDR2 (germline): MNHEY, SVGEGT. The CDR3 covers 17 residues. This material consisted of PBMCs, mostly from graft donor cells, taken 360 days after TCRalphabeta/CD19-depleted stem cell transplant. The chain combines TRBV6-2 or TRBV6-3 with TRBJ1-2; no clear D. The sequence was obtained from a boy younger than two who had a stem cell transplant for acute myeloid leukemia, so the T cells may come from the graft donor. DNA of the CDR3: TGTGCCAGCAGTGTTCCTACAGAACGTCATATTAACTATGGCTACACCTTC. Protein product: CASSVPTERHINYGYTF.